The source of this T cell receptor beta chain is a study of CD8+ T cells in alopecia areata. Looking at the study overall: Treated patients received oral tofacitinib, 5 to 10 mg twice daily. It was 6 to 18 months of tofacitinib, and then there were 6 months off drug. Notes on the study in general: Scalp samples also yield sequences from resident alphabeta T cells of normal skin.

Note on this clone: Its matching antigen is unknown.

The treatment is: oral pan-JAK inhibitor, 5-10 mg twice daily. From PBMCs, CD4+ and CD8+ T cells were sorted. Extraction of RNA preceded its reverse transcription into cDNA, which served as the sequencing template. Assay: immunoSEQ multiplex PCR; the TCRdb copy retains only in-frame clones and omits some. The sample has about 220,000 clones, more than 45% seen once. V dropped 7 bases and J dropped 5; count of bases not matched to a gene: 10. Germline CDR1 and CDR2: MRHNA and SNTAGT. The CDR3 extends over 14 amino acids. The chain has TRBV6-4 and TRBJ2-5, with 7 bases that match TRBD1. The TCR sequence derives from a human donor with alopecia areata. Sample: CD4+ T cells sorted from blood, taken at week 4, from a patient treated with tofacitinib. CDR3: CASTSSGGRETQYF. CDR3 in DNA: TGTGCCAGCACATCATCAGGGGGTCGGGAGACCCAGTACTTC.